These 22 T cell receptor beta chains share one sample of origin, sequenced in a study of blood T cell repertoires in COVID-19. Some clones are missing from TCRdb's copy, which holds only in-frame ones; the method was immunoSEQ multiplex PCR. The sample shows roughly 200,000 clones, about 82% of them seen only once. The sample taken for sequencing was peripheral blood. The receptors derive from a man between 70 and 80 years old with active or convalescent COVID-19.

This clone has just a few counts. CDR3 sequence: CASSTLRTGSSYNEQFF. DNA for the CDR3: TGTGCCAGCAGCACGTTAAGGACAGGGAGCTCCTACAATGAGCAGTTCTTC. The gene calls are TRBV7-9 and TRBJ2-1, with TRBD1 matching over 8 bases. The CDR3 runs 17 residues. With V trimmed by 5 bases and J by 0 bases, 9 bases remained unmatched. CDR1 SEHNR and CDR2 FQNEAQ come from the germline V gene (reference sequence).

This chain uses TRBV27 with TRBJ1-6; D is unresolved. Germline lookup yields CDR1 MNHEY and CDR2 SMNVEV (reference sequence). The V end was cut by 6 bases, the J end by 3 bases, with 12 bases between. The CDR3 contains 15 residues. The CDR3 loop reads CASSPQEGYNSPLHF. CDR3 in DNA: TGTGCCAGCAGCCCCCAGGAGGGCTATAATTCACCCCTCCACTTT.

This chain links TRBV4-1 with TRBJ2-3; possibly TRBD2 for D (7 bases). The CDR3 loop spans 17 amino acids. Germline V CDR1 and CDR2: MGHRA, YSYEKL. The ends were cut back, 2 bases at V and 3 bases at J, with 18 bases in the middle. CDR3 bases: TGCGCCAGCAGCCAATCCCCGTTGAGGGGGGGAACAGATACGCAGTATTTT. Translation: CASSQSPLRGGTDTQYF.

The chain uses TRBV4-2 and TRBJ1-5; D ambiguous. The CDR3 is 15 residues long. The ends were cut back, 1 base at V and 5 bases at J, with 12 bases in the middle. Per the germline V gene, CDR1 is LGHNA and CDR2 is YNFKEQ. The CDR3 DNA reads TGTGCCAGCAGCCAAGTACAAGGGAGGGATCAGCCCCAGCATTTT. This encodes CASSQVQGRDQPQHF.

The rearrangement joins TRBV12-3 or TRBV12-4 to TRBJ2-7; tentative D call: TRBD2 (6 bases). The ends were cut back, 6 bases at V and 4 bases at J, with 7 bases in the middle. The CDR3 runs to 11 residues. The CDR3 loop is CASSREYEQYF. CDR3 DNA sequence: TGTGCCAGCAGCCGGGAGTACGAGCAGTACTTC.

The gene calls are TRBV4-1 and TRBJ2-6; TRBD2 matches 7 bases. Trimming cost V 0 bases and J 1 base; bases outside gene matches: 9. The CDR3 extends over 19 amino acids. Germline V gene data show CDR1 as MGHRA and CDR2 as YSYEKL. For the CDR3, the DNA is TGCGCCAGCAGCCAAGATCGGGGAGGGGTACCGTCTGGGGCCAACGTCCTGACTTTC. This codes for CASSQDRGGVPSGANVLTF.

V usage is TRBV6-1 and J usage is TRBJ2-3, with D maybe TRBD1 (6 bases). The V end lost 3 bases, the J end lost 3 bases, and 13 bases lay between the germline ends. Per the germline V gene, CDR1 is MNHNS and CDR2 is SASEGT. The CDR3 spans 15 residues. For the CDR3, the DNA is TGTGCCAGCAGTGACAGGGGCCAAGAGACAGATACGCAGTATTTT. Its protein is CASSDRGQETDTQYF.

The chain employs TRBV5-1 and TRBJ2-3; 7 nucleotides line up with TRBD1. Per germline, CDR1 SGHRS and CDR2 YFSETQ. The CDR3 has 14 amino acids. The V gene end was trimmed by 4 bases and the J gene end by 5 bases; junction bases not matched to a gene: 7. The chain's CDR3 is CASSIGQVKDTQYF. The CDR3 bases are TGCGCCAGCAGCATAGGACAGGTAAAAGATACGCAGTATTTT.

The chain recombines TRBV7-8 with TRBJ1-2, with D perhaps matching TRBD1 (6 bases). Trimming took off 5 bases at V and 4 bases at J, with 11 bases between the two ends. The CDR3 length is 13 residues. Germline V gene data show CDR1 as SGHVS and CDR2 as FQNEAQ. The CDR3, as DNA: TGTGCCAGCAGCCAAGGACAGAGCTATGGCTACACCTTC. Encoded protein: CASSQGQSYGYTF.

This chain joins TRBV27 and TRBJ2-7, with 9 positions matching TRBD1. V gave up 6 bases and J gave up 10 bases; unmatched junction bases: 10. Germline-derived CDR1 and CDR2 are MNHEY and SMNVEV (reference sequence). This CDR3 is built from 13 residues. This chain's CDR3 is CASSLQGAPLQYF. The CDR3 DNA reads TGTGCCAGCAGCCTACAGGGGGCGCCGTTACAGTACTTC.

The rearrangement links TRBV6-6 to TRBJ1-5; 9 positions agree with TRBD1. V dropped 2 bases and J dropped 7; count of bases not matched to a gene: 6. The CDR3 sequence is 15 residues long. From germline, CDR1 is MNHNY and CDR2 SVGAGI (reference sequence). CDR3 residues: CASSYGRQGGQPQHF. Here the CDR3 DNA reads TGTGCCAGCAGTTACGGCCGACAGGGGGGCCAGCCCCAGCATTTT.

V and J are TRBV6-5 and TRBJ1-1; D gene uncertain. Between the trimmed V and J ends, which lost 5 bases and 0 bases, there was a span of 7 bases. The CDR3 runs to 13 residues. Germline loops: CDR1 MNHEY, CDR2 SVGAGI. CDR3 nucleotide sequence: TGTGCCAGCAGTAGGGAGTTGAACACTGAAGCTTTCTTT. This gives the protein CASSRELNTEAFF.

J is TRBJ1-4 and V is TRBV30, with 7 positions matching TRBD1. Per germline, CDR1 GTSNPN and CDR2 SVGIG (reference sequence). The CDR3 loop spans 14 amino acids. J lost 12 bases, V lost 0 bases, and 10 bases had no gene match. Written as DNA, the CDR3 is TGTGCCTGGAGTGTACACGTAATCAGGGGGGAACTGTTTTTT. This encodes CAWSVHVIRGELFF.

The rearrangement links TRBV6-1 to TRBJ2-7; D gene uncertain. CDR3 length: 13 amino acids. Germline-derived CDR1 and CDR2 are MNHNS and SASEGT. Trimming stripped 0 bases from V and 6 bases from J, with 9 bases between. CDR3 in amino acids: CASSEARPGEQYF. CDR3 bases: TGTGCCAGCAGTGAAGCCAGACCGGGCGAGCAGTACTTC.

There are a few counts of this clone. CDR3 residues: CASSISAGGGYEQYF. The CDR3 DNA reads as TGTGCCAGTAGTATATCGGCGGGAGGTGGCTACGAGCAGTACTTC. This chain joins TRBV19 and TRBJ2-7; 8 nucleotides line up with TRBD2. This CDR3 has 15 residues. Unmatched junction bases numbered 6, after V lost 2 bases and J lost 3 bases. In germline, CDR1 is LNHDA, CDR2 SQIVND (reference sequence).

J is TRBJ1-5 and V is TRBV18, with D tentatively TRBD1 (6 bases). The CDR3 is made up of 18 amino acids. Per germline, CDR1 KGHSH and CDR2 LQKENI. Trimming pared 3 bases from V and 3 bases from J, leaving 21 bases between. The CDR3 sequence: CASSPNQQGNGNNQPQHF. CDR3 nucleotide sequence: TGTGCCAGCTCACCTAATCAACAGGGAAACGGTAACAATCAGCCCCAGCATTTT.

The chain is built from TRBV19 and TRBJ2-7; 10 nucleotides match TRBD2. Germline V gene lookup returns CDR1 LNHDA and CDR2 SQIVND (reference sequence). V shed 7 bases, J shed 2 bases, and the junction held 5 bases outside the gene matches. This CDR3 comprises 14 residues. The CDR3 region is CASISGRTTYEQYF. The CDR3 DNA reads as TGTGCCAGTATTAGCGGGAGGACTACCTACGAGCAGTACTTC.

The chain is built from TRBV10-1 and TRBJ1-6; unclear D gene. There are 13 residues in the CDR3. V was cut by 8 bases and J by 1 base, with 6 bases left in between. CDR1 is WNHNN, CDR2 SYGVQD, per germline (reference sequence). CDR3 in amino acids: CASQQSYNSPLHF. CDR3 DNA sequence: TGCGCCAGCCAACAGTCCTATAATTCACCCCTCCACTTT.

This CDR3 reads CASMPTGFSGNTIYF. CDR3 sequence (DNA): TGTGCCAGTATGCCGACAGGTTTCTCTGGAAACACCATATATTTT. V is TRBV19 and J is TRBJ1-3, with TRBD1 as a possible D gene (6 bases). Between the trimmed V and J ends, which lost 7 bases and 0 bases, there was a span of 13 bases. Germline V CDR1 and CDR2: LNHDA, SQIVND (reference sequence). The CDR3 runs 15 residues.

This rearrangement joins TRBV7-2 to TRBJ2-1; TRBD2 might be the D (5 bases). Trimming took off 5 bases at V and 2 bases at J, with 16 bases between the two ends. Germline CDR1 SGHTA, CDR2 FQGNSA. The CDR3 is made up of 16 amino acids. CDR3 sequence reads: CASSRNAGLTYNEQFF. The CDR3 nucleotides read TGTGCCAGCAGCCGTAATGCGGGCCTAACCTACAATGAGCAGTTCTTC.

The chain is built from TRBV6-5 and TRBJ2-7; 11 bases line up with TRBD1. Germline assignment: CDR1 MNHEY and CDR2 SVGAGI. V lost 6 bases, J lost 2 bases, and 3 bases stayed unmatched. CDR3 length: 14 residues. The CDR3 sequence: CASSRDRGTYEQYF. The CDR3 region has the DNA TGTGCCAGCAGCCGGGACAGGGGGACCTACGAGCAGTACTTC.

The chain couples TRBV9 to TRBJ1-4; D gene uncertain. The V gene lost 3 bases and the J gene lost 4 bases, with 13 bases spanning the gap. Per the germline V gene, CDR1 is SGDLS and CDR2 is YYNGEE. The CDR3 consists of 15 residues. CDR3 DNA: TGTGCCAGCAGCGCCCCAGGTTTGGGTAATGAAAAACTGTTTTTT. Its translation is CASSAPGLGNEKLFF.